A single sample is the source of the 27 T cell receptor beta chains below, sequenced in a study of T cell responses to AZD1222 COVID-19 vaccine. The table came from immunoSEQ multiplex PCR; TCRdb's copy has only in-frame clones and leaves some out. This repertoire shows 100,000 to 150,000 clones, more than 80% found once; its top ten account for about 4.3%. Sample: peripheral blood, taken on day 0 of AZD1222 vaccination. These receptors were obtained from an adult in good health.

A few counts support this clone. V usage is TRBV5-6 and J usage is TRBJ1-4, with no clear D. This CDR3 has 17 amino acids. The germline V gene has CDR1 SGHDT and CDR2 YYEEEE. The V end lost 1 base, the J end lost 7 bases, and 20 bases lay between the germline ends. The CDR3 nucleotides read TGTGCCAGCAGCTTGTCACGGCCAATTGGAAGAGGTGAAAAACTGTTTTTT. Its protein product is CASSLSRPIGRGEKLFF.

This clone was found once. The chain carries TRBV2 and TRBJ2-3; 8 nucleotides line up with TRBD1. CDR1 and CDR2 (germline): SNHLY, FYNNEI. The CDR3 runs to 16 residues. With 4 bases clipped from V and 2 bases from J, the junction kept 8 bases outside the gene matches. The CDR3 sequence: CASSVGTGLITDTQYF. The CDR3 DNA is TGTGCCAGCAGTGTTGGGACAGGACTAATCACAGATACGCAGTATTTT.

The genes are TRBV27 and TRBJ2-1; TRBD1 matches at 8 bases. Per germline, CDR1 MNHEY and CDR2 SMNVEV (reference sequence). After removal of 5 bases from V and 8 bases from J, the junction contained 8 bases not matched to a gene. The CDR3 consists of 14 residues. This CDR3 is CASSTKPTGDEQFF. CDR3 DNA sequence: TGTGCCAGCAGTACTAAACCGACAGGGGATGAGCAGTTCTTC.

This clone was observed once. The chain carries TRBV9 and TRBJ2-2; 7 nucleotides align to TRBD1. CDR1 SGDLS and CDR2 YYNGEE come from the germline V gene. J was trimmed by 8 bases and V by 5 bases; bases with no gene match: 6. The CDR3 totals 13 residues. The CDR3 protein is CASSLTGAGELFF. The CDR3 coding sequence is TGTGCCAGCAGTCTTACAGGGGCGGGGGAGCTGTTTTTT.

In its sample, this clone was seen once. This chain links TRBV2 with TRBJ1-1; D perhaps matches TRBD1 (6 bases). CDR1 is SNHLY and CDR2 is FYNNEI in the germline V gene. The CDR3 runs 11 residues. V was shortened by 8 bases and J by 4 bases, with 8 bases between the two germline ends. The CDR3 loop reads CASGDTTEAFF. CDR3 coding DNA: TGTGCCAGCGGGGACACCACTGAAGCTTTCTTT.

J is TRBJ1-1 and V is TRBV5-4; the D is unclear. V was shortened by 3 bases and J by 0 bases, with 15 bases between the two germline ends. CDR1 is SGHNT and CDR2 is YYREEE in the germline V gene (reference sequence). The CDR3 extends over 16 amino acids. As DNA, the CDR3 is TGTGCCAGCAGCTCTTCCCGAGCGAGAATGAACACTGAAGCTTTCTTT. Amino acids: CASSSSRARMNTEAFF.

The rearrangement links TRBV18 to TRBJ1-5, with D perhaps TRBD1 (5 bases). Per germline, CDR1 KGHSH and CDR2 LQKENI. With 4 bases removed from V and 5 bases from J, the gap between germline ends came to 15 bases. The CDR3 has 15 amino acids. This chain's CDR3 is CASSLQGLGYQPQHF. Written as DNA, the CDR3 is TGTGCCAGCTCACTCCAGGGCTTGGGTTATCAGCCCCAGCATTTT.

In this sample, this clone turned up once. The V gene is TRBV5-4, the J gene TRBJ2-3; TRBD2 matches 7 bases. V lost 1 base to trimming and J lost 2 bases; unmatched junction nucleotides: 7. Germline values: CDR1 SGHNT, CDR2 YYREEE (reference sequence). The CDR3 extends over 16 amino acids. The CDR3 here is CASSLRSGGYTDTQYF. In DNA, the CDR3 is TGTGCCAGCAGCTTGAGGTCGGGGGGATACACAGATACGCAGTATTTT.

The chain couples TRBV29-1 to TRBJ2-3, with D possibly being TRBD1 (6 bases). The CDR3 is made up of 13 amino acids. Deletions cut 7 bases from V and 2 bases from J, with 13 bases between. Germline V gene sequence: CDR1 SQVTM, CDR2 ANQGSEA. The CDR3 is CSGNREYTDTQYF. Written as DNA, the CDR3 is TGCAGCGGGAACAGGGAATACACAGATACGCAGTATTTT.

The chain links TRBV6-5 to TRBJ1-6, with TRBD1 as a possible D gene (5 bases). The V gene's germline CDR1 is MNHEY and CDR2 SVGAGI. V lost 7 bases to trimming and J lost 7 bases, with 17 bases between them. The CDR3 is made up of 15 amino acids. The CDR3 here is CASKPSGTVNSPLHF. The CDR3 nucleotides read TGTGCCAGCAAGCCCTCCGGGACGGTAAATTCACCCCTCCACTTT.

This chain joins TRBV2 and TRBJ1-1, with D possibly matching TRBD1 (6 bases). The CDR3 totals 16 residues. V lost 8 bases to trimming and J lost 1 base, with 20 bases between them. CDR1 and CDR2 (germline): SNHLY, FYNNEI. The CDR3 DNA reads TGTGCCAGCCGACAAGGGGGGCGGAGGGCGAACACTGAAGCTTTCTTT. Its protein product is CASRQGGRRANTEAFF.

The V call is TRBV11-2, the J call TRBJ2-3; D gene ambiguous. This CDR3 is 15 amino acids long. Trimming pared 1 base from V and 2 bases from J, leaving 10 bases between. The V gene's germline CDR1 is SGHAT and CDR2 FQNNGV. CDR3 residues: CASSLVARSTDTQYF. The CDR3 DNA reads TGTGCCAGCAGCTTAGTGGCCAGATCCACAGATACGCAGTATTTT.

The chain employs TRBV6-5 and TRBJ2-3, with 10 positions matching TRBD2. This CDR3 has 16 amino acids. CDR1 is MNHEY, CDR2 SVGAGI, per germline. Unmatched junction bases numbered 4, after V lost 2 bases and J lost 2 bases. CDR3 region: CASSYQAGGPTDTQYF. CDR3 nucleotide sequence: TGTGCCAGCAGTTACCAAGCGGGGGGGCCCACAGATACGCAGTATTTT.

The chain couples TRBV5-1 to TRBJ2-2, with D perhaps matching TRBD2 (5 bases). Between the trimmed V and J ends, which lost 7 bases and 0 bases, there was a span of 13 bases. Germline-derived CDR1 and CDR2 are SGHRS and YFSETQ. This CDR3 spans 15 amino acids. The CDR3: CASCPGSANTGELFF. CDR3 DNA sequence: TGCGCCAGCTGCCCGGGGTCCGCGAACACCGGGGAGCTGTTTTTT. The complete variable domain, with remaining parts taken from reference TRBV5-1 and TRBJ2-2, reads KAGVTQTPRYLIKTRGQQVTLSCSPISGHRSVSWYQQTPGQGLQFLFEYFSETQRNKGNFPGRFSGRQFSNSRSEMNVSTLELGDSALYLCASCPGSANTGELFFGEGSRLTVL.

The rearrangement joins TRBV7-9 to TRBJ2-5; D is possibly TRBD1 or TRBD2 (5 bases each). Germline V gene data show CDR1 as SEHNR and CDR2 as FQNEAQ (reference sequence). Trimming took off 4 bases at V and 1 base at J, with 22 bases between the two ends. This CDR3 has 18 residues. The CDR3 protein is CASSYAATGRRGQETQYF. The CDR3 bases are TGTGCCAGCAGCTATGCTGCAACGGGGCGACGAGGCCAAGAGACCCAGTACTTC.

The chain uses TRBV5-1 and TRBJ1-4; D gene unclear. Trimming pared 4 bases from V and 3 bases from J, leaving 10 bases between. CDR1 is SGHRS and CDR2 is YFSETQ in the germline V gene. This CDR3 is 14 amino acids long. The CDR3 nucleotides read TGCGCCAGCAGCAAGACCGCGGCTAATGAAAAACTGTTTTTT. Protein: CASSKTAANEKLFF. The full variable domain, its missing parts supplied by reference TRBV5-1 and TRBJ1-4, is KAGVTQTPRYLIKTRGQQVTLSCSPISGHRSVSWYQQTPGQGLQFLFEYFSETQRNKGNFPGRFSGRQFSNSRSEMNVSTLELGDSALYLCASSKTAANEKLFFGSGTQLSVL.

The table lists this clone with a count of one. The chain combines TRBV5-5 with TRBJ2-5; D not certain. With 4 bases removed from V and 5 bases from J, the gap between germline ends came to 9 bases. The germline gives CDR1 SGHKS, CDR2 YYEKEE (reference sequence). There are 12 residues in the CDR3. This CDR3 reads CASSAHGETQYF. The CDR3 bases are TGTGCCAGCAGCGCGCATGGGGAGACCCAGTACTTC.

The chain employs TRBV5-4 and TRBJ2-1; D is unresolved. The CDR3 has 14 residues. Per germline, CDR1 SGHNT and CDR2 YYREEE (reference sequence). Trimming removed 4 bases at V and 6 bases at J, with 14 bases between. The CDR3 bases are TGTGCCAGCAGCCCATCCGACCGGCTCAATGAGCAGTTCTTC. Protein product: CASSPSDRLNEQFF.

This clone came up a few times. V is TRBV7-2 and J is TRBJ1-3; 8 positions match TRBD1. This CDR3 has 14 amino acids. V was clipped by 5 bases and J by 4 bases; unmatched bases: 4. Germline V gene lookup returns CDR1 SGHTA and CDR2 FQGNSA. The CDR3 here is CASSLRGLGNTIYF. In DNA, the CDR3 is TGTGCCAGCAGCCTCAGGGGGCTCGGAAACACCATATATTTT.

This chain links TRBV19 with TRBJ1-1; D is ambiguous. Trimming stripped 8 bases from V and 1 base from J, with 5 bases between. This CDR3 region has 11 residues. Germline loops: CDR1 LNHDA, CDR2 SQIVND (reference sequence). CDR3 residues: CASHRNTEAFF. In DNA, the CDR3 is TGTGCCAGTCACAGGAACACTGAAGCTTTCTTT.

The rearrangement links TRBV11-1 to TRBJ2-7; D perhaps matches TRBD1 (6 bases). Germline V CDR1 and CDR2: SGHAT, FQDESV (reference sequence). V lost 0 bases to trimming and J lost 7 bases, with 10 bases between them. The CDR3 contains 13 residues. The CDR3 DNA is TGTGCCAGCAGCTTAGCGGAGAGGGGGGAGCAGTACTTC. The encoded protein is CASSLAERGEQYF.

V usage is TRBV18 and J usage is TRBJ2-3; 13 bases are a match to TRBD2. The CDR3 is 14 residues long. The junction had 3 bases not matched to a gene; V was cut back by 4 bases and J by 8 bases. CDR1 is KGHSH, CDR2 LQKENI, per germline. This CDR3 reads CASSRTSGSGTQYF. CDR3 nucleotide sequence: TGTGCCAGCTCACGGACTAGCGGGAGTGGTACGCAGTATTTT. The full variable domain, in which reference TRBV18 and TRBJ2-3 provide the parts outside the CDR3, is NAGVMQNPRHLVRRRGQEARLRCSPMKGHSHVYWYRQLPEEGLKFMVYLQKENIIDESGMPKERFSAEFPKEGPSILRIQQVVRGDSAAYFCASSRTSGSGTQYFGPGTRLTVL.

V is TRBV6-1 and J is TRBJ1-1, with a possible D match to TRBD1 (6 bases). V lost 2 bases, J lost 4 bases, and 14 bases lay in between. The CDR3 has 15 amino acids. The germline CDR1 and CDR2 sequences are MNHNS and SASEGT. CDR3 amino acids: CASSEQGIKGTEAFF. The CDR3 region has the DNA TGTGCCAGCAGTGAACAGGGGATCAAGGGCACTGAAGCTTTCTTT.

The CDR3 region is CASSYDMNYGYTF. CDR3 bases: TGTGCCAGCAGTTACGACATGAACTATGGCTACACCTTC. The J gene is TRBJ1-2, the V gene TRBV6-5; D unresolved. Trimming removed 2 bases at V and 2 bases at J, with 6 bases between. CDR1 MNHEY and CDR2 SVGAGI come from the germline V gene. CDR3 length: 13 residues.

V gene TRBV30 combines with J gene TRBJ2-3; perhaps D is TRBD1 or TRBD2 (5 bases each). CDR1 GTSNPN and CDR2 SVGIG come from the germline V gene (reference sequence). This CDR3 is built from 12 residues. V was pared by 5 bases and J by 4 bases, with 10 bases between. CDR3 loop: CAWEGNADTQYF. CDR3 DNA: TGTGCCTGGGAGGGGAACGCAGATACGCAGTATTTT.

The CDR3 spells CACKAGADTQYF. As DNA, the CDR3 is TGTGCCTGTAAAGCGGGAGCTGATACGCAGTATTTT. V is TRBV30 and J is TRBJ2-3, with TRBD2 matching 8 bases. CDR1 GTSNPN and CDR2 SVGIG come from the germline V gene (reference sequence). This CDR3 has 12 residues. V trimming: 6 bases; J trimming: 6 bases; junction bases outside the gene matches: 5.

This chain uses TRBV3-1 (or the pseudogene TRBV3-2) with TRBJ2-3; TRBD2 aligns across 7 bases. J was trimmed by 2 bases and V by 2 bases; bases with no gene match: 13. Germline V gene sequence: CDR1 LGHDT, CDR2 YNNKEL (reference sequence). CDR3 length: 18 amino acids. CDR3 region: CASSQRPPGGFSTDTQYF. As DNA, the CDR3 is TGTGCCAGCAGCCAACGCCCCCCGGGGGGATTTTCCACAGATACGCAGTATTTT.